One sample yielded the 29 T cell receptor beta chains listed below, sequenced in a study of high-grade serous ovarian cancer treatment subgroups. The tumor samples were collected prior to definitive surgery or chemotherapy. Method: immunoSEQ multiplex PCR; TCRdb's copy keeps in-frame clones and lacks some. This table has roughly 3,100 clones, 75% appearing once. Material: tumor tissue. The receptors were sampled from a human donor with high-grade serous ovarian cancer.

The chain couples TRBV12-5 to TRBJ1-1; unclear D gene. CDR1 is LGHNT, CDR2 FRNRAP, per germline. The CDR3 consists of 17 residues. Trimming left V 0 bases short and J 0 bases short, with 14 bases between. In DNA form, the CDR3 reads TGTGCTAGTGGTTTGGTCCCGGACGGGCAGGTGAACACTGAAGCTTTCTTT. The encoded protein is CASGLVPDGQVNTEAFF.

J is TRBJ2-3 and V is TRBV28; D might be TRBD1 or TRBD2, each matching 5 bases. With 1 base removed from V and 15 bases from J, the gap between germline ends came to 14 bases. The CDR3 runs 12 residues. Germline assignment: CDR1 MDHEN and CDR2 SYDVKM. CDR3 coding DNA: TGTGCCAGCAGTTTATCGGGGCCCCGGCACTATTTT. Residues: CASSLSGPRHYF. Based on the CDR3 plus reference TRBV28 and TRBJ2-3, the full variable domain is DVKVTQSSRYLVKRTGEKVFLECVQDMDHENMFWYRQDPGLGLRLIYFSYDVKMKEKGDIPEGYSVSREKKERFSLILESASTNQTSMYLCASSLSGPRHYFGPGTRLTVL.

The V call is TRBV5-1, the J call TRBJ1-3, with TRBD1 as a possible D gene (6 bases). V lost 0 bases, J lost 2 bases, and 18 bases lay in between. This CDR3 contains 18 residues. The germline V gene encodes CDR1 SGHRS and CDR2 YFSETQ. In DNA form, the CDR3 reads TGCGCCAGCAGCTTGGGGGCCGTCGGGGGCTCAGCTGGAAACACCATATATTTT. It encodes CASSLGAVGGSAGNTIYF.

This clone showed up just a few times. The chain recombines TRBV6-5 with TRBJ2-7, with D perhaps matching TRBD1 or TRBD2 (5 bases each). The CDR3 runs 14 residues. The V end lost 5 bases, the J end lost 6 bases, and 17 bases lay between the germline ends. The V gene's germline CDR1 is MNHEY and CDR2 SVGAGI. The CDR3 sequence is CASSHGDGLIEQYF. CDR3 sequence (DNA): TGTGCCAGCAGTCACGGGGACGGACTTATCGAGCAGTACTTC.

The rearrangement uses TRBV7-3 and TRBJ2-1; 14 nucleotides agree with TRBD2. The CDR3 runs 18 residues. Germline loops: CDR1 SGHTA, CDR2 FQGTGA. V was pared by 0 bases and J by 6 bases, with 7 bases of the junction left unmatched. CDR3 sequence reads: CASSLTTTGTSGSNEQFF. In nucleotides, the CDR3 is TGTGCCAGCAGCTTAACCACGACCGGGACTAGCGGGAGCAATGAGCAGTTCTTC.

The CDR3: CASSRTSRAAYGYTF. In nucleotides, the CDR3 is TGTGCCAGCAGCCGAACTTCCAGGGCCGCATATGGCTACACCTTC. The rearrangement uses TRBV7-8 and TRBJ1-2; possibly TRBD1 for D (5 bases). Germline-derived CDR1 and CDR2 are SGHVS and FQNEAQ. V was pared by 5 bases and J by 5 bases, with 18 bases between. This CDR3 region has 15 residues.

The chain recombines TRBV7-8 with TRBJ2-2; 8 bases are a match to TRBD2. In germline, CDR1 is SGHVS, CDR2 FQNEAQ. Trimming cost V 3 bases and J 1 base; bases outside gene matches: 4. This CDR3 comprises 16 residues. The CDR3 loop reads CASSLAGGLNTGELFF. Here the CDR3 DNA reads TGTGCCAGCAGCTTGGCGGGAGGTCTGAACACCGGGGAGCTGTTTTTT.

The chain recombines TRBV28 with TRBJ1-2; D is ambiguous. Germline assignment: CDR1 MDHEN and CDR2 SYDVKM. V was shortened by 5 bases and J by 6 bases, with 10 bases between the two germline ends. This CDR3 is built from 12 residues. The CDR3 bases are TGTGCCAGCAGTGGCAGGATTGATGGCTACACCTTC. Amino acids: CASSGRIDGYTF.

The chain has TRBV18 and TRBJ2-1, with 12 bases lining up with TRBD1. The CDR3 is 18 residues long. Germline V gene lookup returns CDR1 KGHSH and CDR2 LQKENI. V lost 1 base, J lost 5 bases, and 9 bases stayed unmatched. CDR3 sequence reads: CASSPRSPGQGANNEQFF. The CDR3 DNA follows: TGTGCCAGCTCACCACGCTCTCCGGGACAGGGGGCCAACAATGAGCAGTTCTTC.

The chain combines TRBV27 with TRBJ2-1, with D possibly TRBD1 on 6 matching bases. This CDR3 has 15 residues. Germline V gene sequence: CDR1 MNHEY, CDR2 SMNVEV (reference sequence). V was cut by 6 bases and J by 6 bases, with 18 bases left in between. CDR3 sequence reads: CASSLRDPRGNEQFF. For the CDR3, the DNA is TGTGCCAGCAGCCTAAGGGACCCCAGGGGCAATGAGCAGTTCTTC.

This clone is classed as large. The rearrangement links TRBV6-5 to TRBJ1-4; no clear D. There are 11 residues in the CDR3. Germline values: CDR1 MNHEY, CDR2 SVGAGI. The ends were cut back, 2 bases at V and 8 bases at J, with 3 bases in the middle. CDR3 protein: CASSYREKLFF. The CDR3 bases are TGTGCCAGCAGTTACCGGGAAAAACTGTTTTTT.

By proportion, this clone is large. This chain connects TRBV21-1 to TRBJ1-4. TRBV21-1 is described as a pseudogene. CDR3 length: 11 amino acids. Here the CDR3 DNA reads TGTGCCAGCAGCAGCGGTTTCGAACTGTTTTTT. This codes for CASSSGFELFF.

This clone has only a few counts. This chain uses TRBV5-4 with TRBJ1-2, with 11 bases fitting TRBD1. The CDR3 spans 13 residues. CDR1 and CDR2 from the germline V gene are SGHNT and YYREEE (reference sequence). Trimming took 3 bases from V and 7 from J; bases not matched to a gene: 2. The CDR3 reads CASSSGQGGGYTF. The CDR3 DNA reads TGTGCCAGCAGCTCGGGACAGGGGGGTGGCTACACCTTC.

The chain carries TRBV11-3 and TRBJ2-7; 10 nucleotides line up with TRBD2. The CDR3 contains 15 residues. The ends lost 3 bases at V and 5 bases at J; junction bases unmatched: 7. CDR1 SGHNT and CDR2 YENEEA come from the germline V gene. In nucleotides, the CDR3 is TGTGCCAGCAGCTTGTCACTAGCGGGATACGACGAGCAGTACTTC. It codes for CASSLSLAGYDEQYF. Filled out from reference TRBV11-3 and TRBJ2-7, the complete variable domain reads EAGVVQSPRYKIIEKKQPVAFWCNPISGHNTLYWYLQNLGQGPELLIRYENEEAVDDSQLPKDRFSAERLKGVDSTLKIQPAELGDSAVYLCASSLSLAGYDEQYFGPGTRLTVT.

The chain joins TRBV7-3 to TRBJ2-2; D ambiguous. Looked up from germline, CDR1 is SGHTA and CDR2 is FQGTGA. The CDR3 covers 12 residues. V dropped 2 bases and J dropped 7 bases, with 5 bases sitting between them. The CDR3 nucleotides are TGTGCCAGCAGCTTAGGGGTCGGGGAGCTGTTTTTT. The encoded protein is CASSLGVGELFF.

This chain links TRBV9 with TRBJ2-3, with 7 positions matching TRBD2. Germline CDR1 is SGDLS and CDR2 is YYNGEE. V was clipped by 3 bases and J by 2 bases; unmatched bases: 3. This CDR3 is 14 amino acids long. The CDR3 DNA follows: TGTGCCAGCAGCGAGGGACTACACACAGATACGCAGTATTTT. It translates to CASSEGLHTDTQYF.

The CDR3 coding sequence is TGTGCCTGGAGTGTTCCCCTTACCCGGGACGACGTCTACGAGCAGTACTTC. It translates to CAWSVPLTRDDVYEQYF. This chain links TRBV30 with TRBJ2-7, with D tentatively TRBD1 or TRBD2 (5 bases each). This CDR3 region has 17 residues. In germline, CDR1 is GTSNPN, CDR2 SVGIG (reference sequence). V gave up 0 bases and J gave up 3 bases, with 21 bases separating them.

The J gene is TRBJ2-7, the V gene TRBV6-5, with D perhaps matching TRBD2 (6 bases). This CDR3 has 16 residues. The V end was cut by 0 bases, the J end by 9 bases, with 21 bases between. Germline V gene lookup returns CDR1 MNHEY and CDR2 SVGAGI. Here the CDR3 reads CASSYSQGSGQEGQYF. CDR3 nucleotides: TGTGCCAGCAGTTACTCCCAGGGAAGCGGGCAAGAGGGGCAGTACTTC.

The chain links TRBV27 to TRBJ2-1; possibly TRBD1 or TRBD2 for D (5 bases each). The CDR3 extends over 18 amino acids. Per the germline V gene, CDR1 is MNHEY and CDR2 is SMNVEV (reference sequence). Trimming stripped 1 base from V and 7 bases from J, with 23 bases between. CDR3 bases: TGTGCCAGCAGTTTATTCCACATATCGGGACCGAGGAGAAATGAGCAGTTCTTC. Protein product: CASSLFHISGPRRNEQFF.

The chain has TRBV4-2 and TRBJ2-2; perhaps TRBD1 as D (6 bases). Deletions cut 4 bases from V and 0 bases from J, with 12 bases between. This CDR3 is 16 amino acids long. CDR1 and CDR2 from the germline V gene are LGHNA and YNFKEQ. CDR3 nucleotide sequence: TGTGCCAGCAGCCCTTGGGACACCACGAACACCGGGGAGCTGTTTTTT. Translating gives CASSPWDTTNTGELFF.

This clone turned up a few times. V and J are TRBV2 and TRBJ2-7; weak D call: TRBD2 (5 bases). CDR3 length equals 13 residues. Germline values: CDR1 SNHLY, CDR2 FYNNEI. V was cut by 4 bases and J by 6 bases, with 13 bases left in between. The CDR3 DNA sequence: TGTGCCAGCAGTGTCCAGGCGGGCTCCGAGCAGTACTTC. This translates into CASSVQAGSEQYF.

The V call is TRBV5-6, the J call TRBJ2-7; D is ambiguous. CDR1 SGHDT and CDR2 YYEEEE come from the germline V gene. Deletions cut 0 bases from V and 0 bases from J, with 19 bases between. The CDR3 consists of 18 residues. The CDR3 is CASSLDPGPAWSSYEQYF. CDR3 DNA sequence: TGTGCCAGCAGCTTGGACCCCGGCCCCGCTTGGAGCTCCTACGAGCAGTACTTC.

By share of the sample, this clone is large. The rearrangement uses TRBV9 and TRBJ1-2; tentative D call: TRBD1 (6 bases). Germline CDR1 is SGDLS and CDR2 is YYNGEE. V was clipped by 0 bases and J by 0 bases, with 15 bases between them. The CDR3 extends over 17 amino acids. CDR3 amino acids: CASSVEPSTGSNYGYTF. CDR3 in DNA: TGTGCCAGCAGCGTAGAACCGTCGACAGGATCTAACTATGGCTACACCTTC. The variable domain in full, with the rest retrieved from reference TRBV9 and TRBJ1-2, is DSGVTQTPKHLITATGQRVTLRCSPRSGDLSVYWYQQSLDQGLQFLIQYYNGEERAKGNILERFSAQQFPDLHSELNLSSLELGDSALYFCASSVEPSTGSNYGYTFGSGTRLTVV.

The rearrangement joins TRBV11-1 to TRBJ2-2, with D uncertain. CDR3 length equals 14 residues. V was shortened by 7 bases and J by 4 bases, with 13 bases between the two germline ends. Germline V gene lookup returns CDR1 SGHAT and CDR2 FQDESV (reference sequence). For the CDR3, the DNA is TGTGCCAGCACCCCGGTTCGCGCCACCGGGGAGCTGTTTTTT. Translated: CASTPVRATGELFF.

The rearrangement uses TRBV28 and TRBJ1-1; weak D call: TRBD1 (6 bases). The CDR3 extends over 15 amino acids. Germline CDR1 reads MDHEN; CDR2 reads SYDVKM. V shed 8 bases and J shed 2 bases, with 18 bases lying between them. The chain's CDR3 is CASGVGGRVNTEAFF. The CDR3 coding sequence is TGTGCCAGCGGGGTCGGGGGGCGCGTAAACACTGAAGCTTTCTTT.

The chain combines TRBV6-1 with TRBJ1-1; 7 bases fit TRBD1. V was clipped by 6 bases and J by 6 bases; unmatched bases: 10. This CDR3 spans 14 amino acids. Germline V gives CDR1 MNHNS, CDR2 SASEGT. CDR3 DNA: TGTGCCAGCAGGACAGAACAGGGGACCTCTGAAGCTTTCTTT. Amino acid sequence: CASRTEQGTSEAFF.

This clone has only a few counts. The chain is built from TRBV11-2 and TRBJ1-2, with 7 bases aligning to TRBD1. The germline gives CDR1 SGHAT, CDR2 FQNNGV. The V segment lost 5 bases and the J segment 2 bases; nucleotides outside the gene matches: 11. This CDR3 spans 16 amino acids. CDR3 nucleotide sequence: TGTGCCAGCAGCGCGCGACCGGACAGGCTCAACTATGGCTACACCTTC. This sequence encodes CASSARPDRLNYGYTF.

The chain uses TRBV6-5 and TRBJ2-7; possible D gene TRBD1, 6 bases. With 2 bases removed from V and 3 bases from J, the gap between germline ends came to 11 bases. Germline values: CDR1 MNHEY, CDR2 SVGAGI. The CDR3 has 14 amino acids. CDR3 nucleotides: TGTGCCAGCAGTTACACGTCACAGGGCTACGAGCAGTACTTC. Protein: CASSYTSQGYEQYF.

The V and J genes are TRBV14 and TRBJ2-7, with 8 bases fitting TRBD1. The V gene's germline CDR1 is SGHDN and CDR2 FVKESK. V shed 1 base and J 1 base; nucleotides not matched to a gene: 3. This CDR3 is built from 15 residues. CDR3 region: CASSQAGTGSYEQYF. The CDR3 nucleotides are TGTGCCAGCAGCCAAGCCGGGACAGGATCCTACGAGCAGTACTTC.